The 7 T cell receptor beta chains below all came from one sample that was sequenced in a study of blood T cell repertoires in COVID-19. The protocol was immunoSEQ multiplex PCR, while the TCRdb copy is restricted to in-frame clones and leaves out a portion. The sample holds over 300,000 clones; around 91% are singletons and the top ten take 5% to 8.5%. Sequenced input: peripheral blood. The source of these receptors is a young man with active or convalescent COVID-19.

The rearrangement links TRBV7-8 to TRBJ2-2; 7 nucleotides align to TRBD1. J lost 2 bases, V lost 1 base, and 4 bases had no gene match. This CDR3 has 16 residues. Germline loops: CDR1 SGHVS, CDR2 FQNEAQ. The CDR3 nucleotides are TGTGCCAGCAGCTTAGGAGCAGGGGGAAACACCGGGGAGCTGTTTTTT. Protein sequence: CASSLGAGGNTGELFF.

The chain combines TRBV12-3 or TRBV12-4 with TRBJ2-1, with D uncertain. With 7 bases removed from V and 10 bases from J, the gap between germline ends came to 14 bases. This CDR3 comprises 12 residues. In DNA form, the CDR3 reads TGTGCCAGCAACTCACGGTCTTTCGAGCAGTTCTTC. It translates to CASNSRSFEQFF.

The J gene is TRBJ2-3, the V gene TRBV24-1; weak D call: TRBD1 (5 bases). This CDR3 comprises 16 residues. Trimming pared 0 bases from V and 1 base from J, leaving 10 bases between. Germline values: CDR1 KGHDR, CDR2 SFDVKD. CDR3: CATSDLAGFGTDTQYF. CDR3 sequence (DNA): TGTGCCACCAGTGATTTGGCAGGGTTCGGCACAGATACGCAGTATTTT.

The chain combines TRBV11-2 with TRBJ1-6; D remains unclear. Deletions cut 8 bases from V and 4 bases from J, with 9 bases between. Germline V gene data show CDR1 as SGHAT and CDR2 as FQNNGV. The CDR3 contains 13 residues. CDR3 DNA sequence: TGTGCCAGCGGCAGAGGATATAATTCACCCCTCCACTTT. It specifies CASGRGYNSPLHF. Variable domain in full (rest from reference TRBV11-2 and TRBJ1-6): EAGVAQSPRYKIIEKRQSVAFWCNPISGHATLYWYQQILGQGPKLLIQFQNNGVVDDSQLPKDRFSAERLKGVDSTLKIQPAKLEDSAVYLCASGRGYNSPLHFGNGTRLTVT.

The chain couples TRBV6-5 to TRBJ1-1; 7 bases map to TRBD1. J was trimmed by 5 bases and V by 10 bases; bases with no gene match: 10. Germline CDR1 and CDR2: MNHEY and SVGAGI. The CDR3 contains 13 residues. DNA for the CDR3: TGTGCCACGTACAGGGGCCCTGGGACTGAAGCTTTCTTT. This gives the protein CATYRGPGTEAFF.

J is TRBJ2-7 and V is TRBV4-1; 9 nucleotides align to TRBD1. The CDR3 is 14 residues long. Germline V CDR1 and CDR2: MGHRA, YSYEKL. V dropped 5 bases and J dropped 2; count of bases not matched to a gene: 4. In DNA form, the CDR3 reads TGCGCCAGCAGCTCGGACAGGGGTCCCTACGAGCAGTACTTC. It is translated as CASSSDRGPYEQYF.

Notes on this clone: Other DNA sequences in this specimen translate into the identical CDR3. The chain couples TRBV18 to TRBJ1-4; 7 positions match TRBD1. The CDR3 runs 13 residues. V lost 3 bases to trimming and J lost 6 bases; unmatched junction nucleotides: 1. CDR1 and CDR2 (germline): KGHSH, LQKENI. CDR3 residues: CASSPDRDEKLFF. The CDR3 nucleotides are TGTGCCAGCTCACCTGACAGGGATGAAAAACTGTTTTTT.